Below, 22 T cell receptor beta chains from the same sample are listed, as sequenced in a study of T cells in Graves' hyperthyroidism and ophthalmopathy. Amplification yielded TCR beta CDR3 regions, with RNA transcripts as the source. A first-round RT-PCR of the TCR CDR3 used the HTBI primer set. A single record per CDR3 protein comes from TCRdb applying MiXCR to the multiplex PCR reads. The sample lists around 200,000 distinct CDR3 sequences, about a sixth occurring once. Sequencing input: blood. The source of these receptors is a man between 35 and 55 years old with Graves' hyperthyroidism.

This clonotype was detected a few times. The chain's CDR3 is CASSYEDREGYTF. CDR3 DNA: TGTGCCAGCAGTTATGAGGACAGGGAAGGCTACACCTTC. The chain combines TRBV6-5 with TRBJ1-2; 8 bases line up with TRBD1. Germline CDR1 is MNHEY and CDR2 is SVGAGI. J was trimmed by 8 bases and V by 3 bases; bases with no gene match: 5. The length of the CDR3 is 13 residues.

The CDR3 nucleotides read TGTGCCAGCAGTGAATTGGTGCAGTGGGAGAGCTCCTATAATTCACCCCTCCACTTT. It encodes CASSELVQWESSYNSPLHF. The chain recombines TRBV25-1 with TRBJ1-6, with D unresolved. CDR3 length: 19 residues. The ends were cut back, 1 base at V and 0 bases at J, with 16 bases in the middle. From germline, CDR1 is MGHDK and CDR2 SYGVNS.

The chain links TRBV7-2 to TRBJ1-1; D is possibly TRBD1 (5 bases). With 3 bases removed from V and 8 bases from J, the gap between germline ends came to 13 bases. The V gene's germline CDR1 is SGHTA and CDR2 FQGNSA. The CDR3 is 13 residues long. CDR3 residues: CASSFVQGGEAFF. The CDR3 DNA follows: TGTGCCAGCAGCTTTGTCCAGGGAGGGGAAGCTTTCTTT.

This clonotype was counted ten times or more. V gene TRBV15 combines with J gene TRBJ2-7, with D perhaps matching TRBD1 (7 bases). Trimming took off 0 bases at V and 2 bases at J, with 11 bases between the two ends. From germline, CDR1 is LNHNV and CDR2 YYDKDF (reference sequence). The CDR3 runs to 15 residues. The CDR3 sequence is CATSREGGTAYEQYF. CDR3 coding DNA: TGTGCCACCAGCAGAGAGGGCGGGACAGCCTACGAGCAGTACTTC.

This clonotype came up many times. The J gene is TRBJ1-5, the V gene TRBV20-1; 8 nucleotides agree with TRBD1. CDR1 DFQATT and CDR2 SNEGSKA come from the germline V gene (reference sequence). The CDR3 runs to 13 residues. V lost 5 bases, J lost 4 bases, and 4 bases stayed unmatched. CDR3 sequence: CSASGTGNQPQHF. CDR3 in DNA: TGCAGTGCTTCCGGGACAGGTAATCAGCCCCAGCATTTT.

In this sample, this clonotype turned up many times. V and J are TRBV4-3 and TRBJ2-2, with a tentative D call TRBD2 (5 bases). The CDR3 sequence is 15 residues long. Trimming pared 3 bases from V and 4 bases from J, leaving 12 bases between. Germline V gives CDR1 LGHNA, CDR2 YSLEER. The DNA of the CDR3 is TGCGCCAGCAGCCAGGGGAGAGCAGGCACCGGGGAGCTGTTTTTT. Its translation is CASSQGRAGTGELFF.

The chain couples TRBV14 to TRBJ2-7, with 8 bases matching TRBD2. The germline gives CDR1 SGHDN, CDR2 FVKESK. The CDR3 spans 16 residues. The ends lost 0 bases at V and 1 base at J; junction bases unmatched: 5. DNA of the CDR3: TGTGCCAGCAGCCAAGATCTCCAGCGGGGGTCCTACGAGCAGTACTTC. Translated, it gives CASSQDLQRGSYEQYF.

For the CDR3, the DNA is TGCAGCGTGAATGGGGGCACCGGGGAGCTGTTTTTT. This encodes CSVNGGTGELFF. The chain employs TRBV29-1 and TRBJ2-2; TRBD1 or TRBD2 may be the D gene (5 bases each). Between the trimmed V and J ends, which lost 6 bases and 4 bases, there was a span of 9 bases. The CDR3 has 12 residues. Germline assignment: CDR1 SQVTM and CDR2 ANQGSEA.

The sample holds many counts of this clonotype. The chain links TRBV6-2 or TRBV6-3 to TRBJ2-5; 8 nucleotides line up with TRBD2. V was clipped by 6 bases and J by 1 base; unmatched bases: 10. This CDR3 is 16 amino acids long. From germline, CDR1 is MNHEY and CDR2 SVGEGT. The CDR3 nucleotides are TGTGCCAGCAGCCTAACTAGCGGAGCACCCCAAGAGACCCAGTACTTC. It codes for CASSLTSGAPQETQYF.

This clonotype was seen at least ten times. The genes are TRBV7-2 and TRBJ2-1, with 10 positions matching TRBD2. V was clipped by 2 bases and J by 8 bases; unmatched bases: 6. The germline V gene encodes CDR1 SGHTA and CDR2 FQGNSA. There are 15 residues in the CDR3. The CDR3: CASSLQAGGPYEQFF. Written as DNA, the CDR3 is TGTGCCAGCAGCTTACAAGCGGGGGGGCCCTATGAGCAGTTCTTC. Full variable domain (rest looked up from reference TRBV7-2 and TRBJ2-1): GAGVSQSPSNKVTEKGKDVELRCDPISGHTALYWYRQSLGQGLEFLIYFQGNSAPDKSGLPSDRFSAERTGGSVSTLTIQRTQQEDSAVYLCASSLQAGGPYEQFFGPGTRLTVL.

This clonotype came up many times. V usage is TRBV19 and J usage is TRBJ2-7; 7 bases match TRBD1. CDR1 and CDR2 from the germline V gene are LNHDA and SQIVND (reference sequence). The CDR3 totals 16 residues. The V segment lost 3 bases and the J segment 4 bases; nucleotides outside the gene matches: 12. The CDR3 sequence: CASSISSWGQSYEQYF. The CDR3 nucleotides are TGTGCCAGTAGTATCTCGTCGTGGGGACAGAGTTACGAGCAGTACTTC.

This clonotype was seen a handful of times. The chain has TRBV7-9 and TRBJ2-3; D possibly uses TRBD1 or TRBD2 (5 bases each). The V end lost 4 bases, the J end lost 4 bases, and 15 bases lay between the germline ends. CDR3 length equals 15 residues. Germline lookup yields CDR1 SEHNR and CDR2 FQNEAQ (reference sequence). The CDR3, as DNA: TGTGCCAGCAGCTCTTCCGGGACCAGGGCAGATACGCAGTATTTT. Its protein is CASSSSGTRADTQYF.

J is TRBJ1-4 and V is TRBV12-3 or TRBV12-4; D is ambiguous. Trimming shortened V by 6 bases and J by 0 bases, and 14 bases separated the two germline ends. The CDR3 loop spans 16 amino acids. CDR3 DNA sequence: TGTGCCAGCAGCCTCGCCAGGAACCCAACTAATGAAAAACTGTTTTTT. This codes for CASSLARNPTNEKLFF.

Many counts were recorded for this clonotype. The chain couples TRBV7-2 to TRBJ2-7; D gene ambiguous. The CDR3 is 13 amino acids. Trimming shortened V by 4 bases and J by 2 bases, and 9 bases separated the two germline ends. The germline V gene has CDR1 SGHTA and CDR2 FQGNSA. Written as DNA, the CDR3 is TGTGCCAGCAGCTCCCAACCAGCCTACGAGCAGTACTTC. It encodes CASSSQPAYEQYF.

This clonotype was counted ten times or more. The chain uses TRBV11-2 and TRBJ2-5; 11 bases agree with TRBD2. CDR1 and CDR2 from the germline V gene are SGHAT and FQNNGV. Trimming removed 5 bases from V and 2 bases from J; junction bases left unmatched: 7. This CDR3 is built from 16 residues. The CDR3 loop reads CASSLGLAGSQETQYF. The CDR3 nucleotides read TGTGCCAGCAGCCTCGGACTAGCGGGCTCTCAAGAGACCCAGTACTTC.

This clonotype was counted ten times or more. The chain has TRBV7-9 and TRBJ1-2, with a possible D match to TRBD1 (6 bases). The CDR3 spans 12 residues. Germline assignment: CDR1 SEHNR and CDR2 FQNEAQ (reference sequence). V was shortened by 5 bases and J by 10 bases, with 14 bases between the two germline ends. The CDR3 region is CASSRLDSHYTF. The CDR3, as DNA: TGTGCCAGCAGCCGCCTGGACAGCCACTACACCTTC.

Comment on this clonotype: A much larger clone lies a single base off, so this may be a read error. This chain uses TRBV7-2 with TRBJ1-3, with D unclear. Per germline, CDR1 SGHTA and CDR2 FQGNSA. CDR3 length: 16 residues. CDR3: CASSLVAYASGNTISF. The CDR3 nucleotides read TGTGCCAGCAGCTTAGTAGCCTACGCCTCTGGAAACACCATATCTTTT.

The rearrangement uses TRBV11-2 and TRBJ2-1; D possibly corresponds to TRBD1 (6 bases). The CDR3 is 15 amino acids. Germline-derived CDR1 and CDR2 are SGHAT and FQNNGV. Trimming stripped 8 bases from V and 7 bases from J, with 21 bases between. For the CDR3, the DNA is TGTGCCAGCCTGGGGGCGGGCTCTCACCTAAATGAGCAGTTCTTC. This translates into CASLGAGSHLNEQFF.

This clonotype was counted ten times or more. This rearrangement joins TRBV7-2 to TRBJ1-2; D call uncertain. Germline loops: CDR1 SGHTA, CDR2 FQGNSA. This CDR3 has 13 residues. V lost 5 bases, J lost 7 bases, and 14 bases lay in between. CDR3 in DNA: TGTGCCAGCAGCCTAGTAGGAGGTTTTGGCTACACCTTC. Protein: CASSLVGGFGYTF.

The V call is TRBV5-4, the J call TRBJ2-7; TRBD1 is a possible D gene (6 bases). Germline V gene data show CDR1 as SGHNT and CDR2 as YYREEE (reference sequence). The ends were cut back, 4 bases at V and 1 base at J, with 9 bases in the middle. The CDR3 runs to 13 residues. As DNA, the CDR3 is TGTGCCAGCAGCAACAGGGCATCCTACGAGCAGTACTTC. This sequence encodes CASSNRASYEQYF. The complete variable domain, with remaining parts taken from reference TRBV5-4 and TRBJ2-7, reads ETGVTQSPTHLIKTRGQQVTLRCSSQSGHNTVSWYQQALGQGPQFIFQYYREEENGRGNFPPRFSGLQFPNYSSELNVNALELDDSALYLCASSNRASYEQYFGPGTRLTVT.

There are many counts of this clonotype. The chain links TRBV6-1 to TRBJ1-5; D possibly corresponds to TRBD1 (6 bases). Trimming stripped 4 bases from V and 6 bases from J, with 10 bases between. Germline V gene sequence: CDR1 MNHNS, CDR2 SASEGT. The CDR3 totals 13 residues. The CDR3 protein is CASSVEGVQPQHF. The CDR3 DNA sequence: TGTGCCAGCAGTGTGGAGGGGGTTCAGCCCCAGCATTTT.

This clonotype was observed a handful of times. V gene TRBV7-8 combines with J gene TRBJ1-3; 10 bases match TRBD1. V lost 5 bases, J lost 3 bases, and 4 bases stayed unmatched. The CDR3 runs to 15 residues. Per germline, CDR1 SGHVS and CDR2 FQNEAQ. CDR3: CASSMTGGLGNTIYF. The CDR3 DNA is TGTGCCAGCAGCATGACAGGGGGCCTTGGAAACACCATATATTTT.